Shown below are 4 T cell receptor beta chains from a single sample sequenced in a study of siplizumab effects on memory and regulatory T cells. The method was immunoSEQ multiplex PCR; TCRdb's version includes in-frame clones alone and lacks a portion of them. In the table there are tens of thousands of clones, approximately 95% of which are singletons. The sequenced material came from CD8+ T cells sorted from blood. These receptor sequences come from a human donor in good health.

J is TRBJ2-7 and V is TRBV5-4, with D possibly being TRBD1 (8 bases). Germline-derived CDR1 and CDR2 are SGHNT and YYREEE (reference sequence). The CDR3 sequence is 14 residues long. Between the trimmed V and J ends, which lost 4 bases and 5 bases, there was a span of 16 bases. The CDR3 DNA sequence: TGTGCCAGCAGCAGACAGGGGAGGGCTGACGAGCAGTACTTC. Amino acids: CASSRQGRADEQYF.

The J gene is TRBJ2-2, the V gene TRBV29-1; TRBD2 agrees at 10 bases. This CDR3 is 15 amino acids long. V lost 1 base, J lost 6 bases, and 5 bases stayed unmatched. CDR1 SQVTM and CDR2 ANQGSEA come from the germline V gene. Here the CDR3 reads CSVEGTSGIAGELFF. DNA for the CDR3: TGCAGCGTTGAAGGAACTAGCGGGATTGCCGGGGAGCTGTTTTTT.

This clone was seen once. The rearrangement links TRBV10-3 to TRBJ2-4, with 14 bases identical to TRBD2. Germline V CDR1 and CDR2: ENHRY, SYGVKD. The CDR3 extends over 17 amino acids. V gave up 6 bases and J gave up 5 bases; unmatched junction bases: 9. The CDR3 here is CAISTGLAGERENIQYF. The CDR3 region has the DNA TGTGCCATCAGCACGGGACTAGCGGGGGAACGAGAAAACATTCAGTACTTC.

This rearrangement joins TRBV6-6 to TRBJ2-1; 12 bases match TRBD2. J lost 4 bases, V lost 2 bases, and 0 bases had no gene match. From germline, CDR1 is MNHNY and CDR2 SVGAGI (reference sequence). The CDR3 totals 15 residues. CDR3 amino acids: CASSYGLAGYNEQFF. As DNA, the CDR3 is TGTGCCAGCAGTTACGGACTAGCGGGATACAATGAGCAGTTCTTC.